The sequence of this TCR beta chain was determined in a study of T cell responses to AZD1222 COVID-19 vaccine. Germline trimming cut 2 bases from V and 8 bases from J; bases unmatched to any gene: 4. From germline, CDR1 is MGHRA and CDR2 YSYEKL. The CDR3 runs to 15 residues. Measured with immunoSEQ multiplex PCR; TCRdb has only the in-frame clones, and not every one. The sample has approximately 150,000 clones, around 84% seen once; the top ten hold around 5.1%. This clone was picked up a small number of times. Sequences were derived from peripheral blood, sampled 28 days after the second AZD1222 dose. The origin of this receptor is an adult who received the AZD1222 COVID-19 vaccine. The chain couples TRBV4-1 to TRBJ1-4; 11 bases line up with TRBD1. The CDR3 loop is CASSQRDRGNEKLFF. In DNA form, the CDR3 reads TGCGCCAGCAGCCAACGGGACAGGGGGAACGAAAAACTGTTTTTT.